These T cell receptor beta chains were read from a single sample in a study of blood T cell repertoires in COVID-19. TCRdb keeps only in-frame clones here, not all; method: immunoSEQ multiplex PCR. The sample shows about 160,000 clones, approximately 80% of them seen only once. The sample taken for sequencing was peripheral blood. The receptors were sampled from an elderly woman with acute or convalescent COVID-19. CDR3s include the opening cysteine and the closing phenylalanine or tryptophan. Each record gives: J gene, D gene, clone size, V gene, CDR3 DNA, CDR3 protein. D genes are given only for firm matches. Some rows have no size entry. The others give once, few or many, or a class for an expanded clone.

J gene: TRBJ2-3; D gene: TRBD2; clone size: NA; V gene: TRBV18; CDR3 DNA: TGTGCCAGCTCAAGGACTAGCGGGAAGAGCACAGATACGCAGTATTTT; CDR3 protein: CASSRTSGKSTDTQYF
J gene: TRBJ2-1; D gene: TRBD2; clone size: many; V gene: TRBV5-1; CDR3 DNA: TGCGCCAGCAGCTTGGTAGCAGCGGGAGCCGGTGGGCAGTTCTTC; CDR3 protein: CASSLVAAGAGGQFF
J gene: TRBJ1-2; D gene: NA; clone size: NA; V gene: TRBV19; CDR3 DNA: TGTGCCAGTAGTATTACGCCCACACGGGATGGCTACACCTTC; CDR3 protein: CASSITPTRDGYTF
J gene: TRBJ2-7; D gene: NA; clone size: NA; V gene: TRBV3-1/TRBV3-2; CDR3 DNA: TGTGCCAGCAGCCAAGACAGGGTCGAGCAGTACTTC; CDR3 protein: CASSQDRVEQYF
J gene: TRBJ1-2; D gene: NA; clone size: NA; V gene: TRBV2; CDR3 DNA: TGTGCCAGCAGTGAAGCTCCCTTTTTGGGCTACACCTTC; CDR3 protein: CASSEAPFLGYTF
J gene: TRBJ1-4; D gene: NA; clone size: once; V gene: TRBV7-6; CDR3 DNA: TGTGCCAGCAGCTACCGACGGGGGTCAACTAATGAAAAACTGTTTTTT; CDR3 protein: CASSYRRGSTNEKLFF
J gene: TRBJ1-2; D gene: NA; clone size: NA; V gene: TRBV6-5; CDR3 DNA: TGTGCCAGCAGAGTCTTACAGGCGGATGGCTACACCTTC; CDR3 protein: CASRVLQADGYTF
J gene: TRBJ1-2; D gene: NA; clone size: NA; V gene: TRBV6-5; CDR3 DNA: TGTGCCAACTCTAGAATTGGGACTGCCTATGGCTACACCTTC; CDR3 protein: CANSRIGTAYGYTF
J gene: TRBJ2-1; D gene: NA; clone size: NA; V gene: TRBV5-1; CDR3 DNA: TGCGCCAGCAGAACAGGGACGACCCGGAATGAGCAGTTCTTC; CDR3 protein: CASRTGTTRNEQFF
J gene: TRBJ2-3; D gene: TRBD2; clone size: once; V gene: TRBV10-1; CDR3 DNA: TGCGCCAGCAGTGACTGGACTAGCGGCCACACAGATACGCAGTATTTT; CDR3 protein: CASSDWTSGHTDTQYF
J gene: TRBJ2-2; D gene: NA; clone size: NA; V gene: TRBV7-8; CDR3 DNA: TGTGCCAGCAGCTGGCGGGACAGTGCAACCGGGGAGCTGTTTTTT; CDR3 protein: CASSWRDSATGELFF
J gene: TRBJ2-6; D gene: TRBD1; clone size: NA; V gene: TRBV10-3; CDR3 DNA: TGTGCCATACGGGACAGGGGGAGCACAGTCTCTGGGGCCAACGTCCTGACTTTC; CDR3 protein: CAIRDRGSTVSGANVLTF
J gene: TRBJ1-1; D gene: NA; clone size: few; V gene: TRBV4-2; CDR3 DNA: TGTGCCAGCAGCCAGACGAACGCAAGAGGTTCCGGGGAAGCTTTCTTT; CDR3 protein: CASSQTNARGSGEAFF
J gene: TRBJ2-7; D gene: TRBD2; clone size: NA; V gene: TRBV5-1; CDR3 DNA: TGCGCCAGCAGCTTGGTACTAGCGGGAGGGGCCGAGCAGTACTTC; CDR3 protein: CASSLVLAGGAEQYF
J gene: TRBJ1-1; D gene: NA; clone size: NA; V gene: TRBV7-9; CDR3 DNA: TGTGCCAGCAGCTTAGCTGCGGCCAACACTGAAGCTTTCTTT; CDR3 protein: CASSLAAANTEAFF
J gene: TRBJ1-5; D gene: NA; clone size: NA; V gene: TRBV12-5; CDR3 DNA: TGTGCTAGTGGTTTGGCCAGGGGCAATCAGCCCCAGCATTTT; CDR3 protein: CASGLARGNQPQHF
J gene: TRBJ2-5; D gene: NA; clone size: NA; V gene: TRBV7-2; CDR3 DNA: TGTGCCAGCAGCTTAGTCGGGCGCGGGCCTCAAGAGACCCAGTACTTC; CDR3 protein: CASSLVGRGPQETQYF
J gene: TRBJ1-1; D gene: NA; clone size: NA; V gene: TRBV18; CDR3 DNA: TGTGCCAGCTCAGTAACAGCCATGAACACTGAAGCTTTCTTT; CDR3 protein: CASSVTAMNTEAFF
J gene: TRBJ2-1; D gene: TRBD1; clone size: NA; V gene: TRBV7-9; CDR3 DNA: TGTGCCAGCAGCTTAGTGGTCGGGACAGGGGCCAACAATGAGCAGTTCTTC; CDR3 protein: CASSLVVGTGANNEQFF
J gene: TRBJ2-3; D gene: TRBD1; clone size: few; V gene: TRBV20-1; CDR3 DNA: TGCAGTGCTAGTGAACTCCCGGGACAGGGCAAATCAGATACGCAGTATTTT; CDR3 protein: CSASELPGQGKSDTQYF
J gene: TRBJ2-5; D gene: NA; clone size: NA; V gene: TRBV10-3; CDR3 DNA: TGTGCCTCACACAGGGACCGCGGACAAGAGACCCAGTACTTC; CDR3 protein: CASHRDRGQETQYF
J gene: TRBJ2-7; D gene: NA; clone size: NA; V gene: TRBV10-3; CDR3 DNA: TGTGCCACTAGGGGACAGGGAGCGGGAGGGTCCGAGCAGTACTTC; CDR3 protein: CATRGQGAGGSEQYF
J gene: TRBJ2-7; D gene: TRBD1; clone size: NA; V gene: TRBV18; CDR3 DNA: TGTGCCAGCTCACCAGGGACAGGGTTCTACGAGCAGTACTTC; CDR3 protein: CASSPGTGFYEQYF
J gene: TRBJ1-1; D gene: NA; clone size: NA; V gene: TRBV6-5; CDR3 DNA: TGTGCCAGCAGTCACAAGGAACAGGGTCGAACTGAAGCTTTCTTT; CDR3 protein: CASSHKEQGRTEAFF
J gene: TRBJ1-1; D gene: TRBD1; clone size: few; V gene: TRBV11-2; CDR3 DNA: TGTGCCAGCAGCTTAGATCCCCGGCAGGGGGAAATTGAAGCTTTCTTT; CDR3 protein: CASSLDPRQGEIEAFF
J gene: TRBJ1-5; D gene: TRBD1; clone size: NA; V gene: TRBV5-1; CDR3 DNA: TGCGCCAGCAGCGTCCGGGACAGGGAGGAGAATCAGCCCCAGCATTTT; CDR3 protein: CASSVRDREENQPQHF
J gene: TRBJ2-2; D gene: NA; clone size: NA; V gene: TRBV6-5; CDR3 DNA: TGTGCCACAGAGGGGGGGCGCGACACCGGGGAGCTGTTTTTT; CDR3 protein: CATEGGRDTGELFF
J gene: TRBJ1-2; D gene: NA; clone size: once; V gene: TRBV9; CDR3 DNA: TGTGCCAGCAGCGTAGACGAAGCCCGGGGTGGCTATGGCTACACCTTC; CDR3 protein: CASSVDEARGGYGYTF
J gene: TRBJ2-7; D gene: TRBD2; clone size: NA; V gene: TRBV3-1/TRBV3-2; CDR3 DNA: TGTGCCAGCAGCCAAGAGATAAGTGGCTGCACAGGCCGACTAGCGGGGAACATCTACGAGCAGTACTTC; CDR3 protein: CASSQEISGCTGRLAGNIYEQYF
J gene: TRBJ1-1; D gene: TRBD1; clone size: NA; V gene: TRBV18; CDR3 DNA: TGTGCCAGCTCACCACGGGGACAGGGGAGCCCCAGGGCTTTCTTT; CDR3 protein: CASSPRGQGSPRAFF
J gene: TRBJ2-3; D gene: NA; clone size: NA; V gene: TRBV5-1; CDR3 DNA: TGCGCCAGCAGCTTGGAGGGGGTTGCAGATACGCAGTATTTT; CDR3 protein: CASSLEGVADTQYF
J gene: TRBJ2-7; D gene: NA; clone size: NA; V gene: TRBV10-3; CDR3 DNA: TGTGCCATCAGTGAGTCCCGGGACGAGCAGTACTTC; CDR3 protein: CAISESRDEQYF
J gene: TRBJ2-4; D gene: NA; clone size: once; V gene: TRBV6-6; CDR3 DNA: TGTGCCAGCAGGTCAGAGCGGCTAGCCAAAAACATTCAGTACTTC; CDR3 protein: CASRSERLAKNIQYF
J gene: TRBJ2-7; D gene: TRBD1; clone size: NA; V gene: TRBV7-2; CDR3 DNA: TGTGCCAGCAGCTTAGGGTACGGACAGGGGAATTACGAGCAGTACTTC; CDR3 protein: CASSLGYGQGNYEQYF
J gene: TRBJ1-1; D gene: NA; clone size: NA; V gene: TRBV6-6; CDR3 DNA: TGTGCCAGCAGTTACTCAGGGGAGGGGACTGAAGCTTTCTTT; CDR3 protein: CASSYSGEGTEAFF
J gene: TRBJ1-3; D gene: NA; clone size: NA; V gene: TRBV5-1; CDR3 DNA: TGCGCCAGCAGCTTGGCGAGCGACTCTGGAAACACCATATATTTT; CDR3 protein: CASSLASDSGNTIYF
J gene: TRBJ2-7; D gene: TRBD2; clone size: NA; V gene: TRBV3-1/TRBV3-2; CDR3 DNA: TGTGCCAGCAGCCAAGTAACGGGAGGAAGACTCGAGCAGTACTTC; CDR3 protein: CASSQVTGGRLEQYF
J gene: TRBJ1-5; D gene: TRBD1; clone size: NA; V gene: TRBV28; CDR3 DNA: TGTGCCAGCAGCGTGGGACAGGGCAATCAGCCCCAGCATTTT; CDR3 protein: CASSVGQGNQPQHF
J gene: TRBJ2-1; D gene: TRBD2; clone size: NA; V gene: TRBV6-5; CDR3 DNA: TGTGCCAGCAGTCCGGGACTAGCGGGGCAGCAGTTCTTC; CDR3 protein: CASSPGLAGQQFF
J gene: TRBJ1-1; D gene: NA; clone size: NA; V gene: TRBV7-6; CDR3 DNA: TGTGCCAGCAGCTTAACACAGGGGAACACTGAAGCTTTCTTT; CDR3 protein: CASSLTQGNTEAFF
J gene: TRBJ2-2; D gene: NA; clone size: NA; V gene: TRBV19; CDR3 DNA: TGTGCCAGTAGTATCCAGGTCACCGGGGAGCTGTTTTTT; CDR3 protein: CASSIQVTGELFF